Listed below are T cell receptor beta chains from one sample, sequenced in a study of PD-L1 blockade in urothelial cancer. Assay used: immunoSEQ multiplex PCR; TCRdb lists only in-frame clones, some missing. The sample has 50,000 or so clones, 70% to 80% seen once. Specimen: PBMCs, collected around atezolizumab (anti-PD-L1) treatment. These receptors were taken from a man in his 70s with urothelial cancer. The CDR3 runs from the conserved cysteine through the conserved F or W. Each record gives: CDR3 length, D gene, J gene, V gene, clone size, CDR3 DNA, CDR3 protein. D genes are given only for firm matches. Expanded clones get a size class; other rows say once, few or many, or leave the size out.

13 | NA | TRBJ2-7 | TRBV27 | NA | TGTGCCAGCAGTGTCCCAGGGCACTGGGCGCAGTACTTC | CASSVPGHWAQYF
14 | TRBD1 | TRBJ2-3 | TRBV11-2 | NA | TGTGCCAGCAGCTACAACAGGGGTGAAGATACGCAGTATTTT | CASSYNRGEDTQYF
16 | NA | TRBJ2-1 | TRBV11-2 | NA | TGTGCCAGCAGCTTAGATACAGGTTTTTCCTACAATGAGCAGTTCTTC | CASSLDTGFSYNEQFF
18 | NA | TRBJ1-1 | TRBV9 | NA | TGTGCCAGCAGCGTAGCGAAGGGGCAGCTGGGCTTGAACACTGAAGCTTTCTTT | CASSVAKGQLGLNTEAFF
14 | NA | TRBJ1-4 | TRBV19 | once | TGTGCCAGTAGTTACAGGGAAAGTAATGAAAAACTGTTTTTT | CASSYRESNEKLFF
13 | TRBD1 | TRBJ2-5 | TRBV11-3 | few | TGTGCCAGCAGCGACAGGGAGCGGCAGACCCAGTACTTC | CASSDRERQTQYF
16 | NA | TRBJ2-1 | TRBV11-3 | NA | TGTGCCAGCAGCTTATCGGGGGTCCCTTTTAACAATGAGCAGTTCTTC | CASSLSGVPFNNEQFF
15 | NA | TRBJ2-1 | TRBV27 | NA | TGTGCCAGCAGTTTCAGGGCAGATCTCTACAATGAGCAGTTCTTC | CASSFRADLYNEQFF
15 | NA | TRBJ1-5 | TRBV19 | NA | TGTGCCAGTAGTAGTCACAGGACCGACAATCAGCCCCAGCATTTT | CASSSHRTDNQPQHF
15 | TRBD1 | TRBJ2-3 | TRBV11-1 | NA | TGTGCCAGCAGCGGTCAGGGGGAAGGGGCAGATACGCAGTATTTT | CASSGQGEGADTQYF
14 | TRBD2 | TRBJ2-7 | TRBV14 | NA | TGTGCCAGCAGCCAAGGGCGGGGGGGCTACGAGCAGTACTTC | CASSQGRGGYEQYF
19 | TRBD2 | TRBJ2-6 | TRBV5-4 | NA | TGTGCCAGCAGCGCGGGACTAGCGGGGGGGCGGTCTGGGGCCAACGTCCTGACTTTC | CASSAGLAGGRSGANVLTF
16 | NA | TRBJ1-1 | TRBV18 | NA | TGTGCCAGCTCCCCAGGGTCAGGAGGTATGAACACTGAAGCTTTCTTT | CASSPGSGGMNTEAFF
18 | TRBD2 | TRBJ2-1 | TRBV19 | NA | TGTGCCAGTAGCCGGTCTAGCGGCGGTGTAGACTCCTACAATGAGCAGTTCTTC | CASSRSSGGVDSYNEQFF
15 | NA | TRBJ1-6 | TRBV19 | NA | TGTGCCAGTAGGGCGGGGGGCTCCTATAATTCACCCCTCCACTTT | CASRAGGSYNSPLHF
14 | TRBD1 | TRBJ1-2 | TRBV7-2 | NA | TGTGCCAGCAGCCCGGGACAGGCGGTCTATGGCTACACCTTC | CASSPGQAVYGYTF
14 | NA | TRBJ2-1 | TRBV10-3 | once | TGTGCCATCAGTACCGCTAGCTCCTACAATGAGCAGTTCTTC | CAISTASSYNEQFF
13 | NA | TRBJ1-2 | TRBV29-1 | NA | TGCAGCGTTGCTCAGGGACTAAACTATGGCTACACCTTC | CSVAQGLNYGYTF
12 | NA | TRBJ2-7 | TRBV6-5 | once | TGTGCCAGCAGTTCCGGGACCTACGAGCAGTACTTC | CASSSGTYEQYF
17 | NA | TRBJ2-3 | TRBV7-9 | NA | TGTGCCAGCAGCTTAGCGGGCGGGGGCCCCAGCACAGATACGCAGTATTTT | CASSLAGGGPSTDTQYF
12 | NA | TRBJ1-5 | TRBV6-1 | NA | TGTGCCGCGGACAGAGGGAATCAGCCCCAGCATTTT | CAADRGNQPQHF
16 | NA | TRBJ1-1 | TRBV5-1 | NA | TGCGCCAGCAGCTTCCCTGCAGGACAGTCGAACACTGAAGCTTTCTTT | CASSFPAGQSNTEAFF
12 | NA | TRBJ1-5 | TRBV2 | few | TGTGCCAGCAGTGGGAGGAGTTGGCCCCAGCATTTT | CASSGRSWPQHF
15 | TRBD2 | TRBJ2-7 | TRBV6-1 | NA | TGTGCCACCCAGGGACTAGCGGGGGGCGGGTACGAGCAGTACTTC | CATQGLAGGGYEQYF
11 | NA | TRBJ1-1 | TRBV6-5 | few | TGTGCCAGCAGCACGGGGGGAACCACTTTCTTT | CASSTGGTTFF
17 | TRBD2 | TRBJ2-7 | TRBV5-6 | NA | TGTGCCAGCAGCTTGGAAGGTAGCGGGGTCTCCACAGGGGAGCAGTACTTC | CASSLEGSGVSTGEQYF
16 | TRBD1 | TRBJ2-7 | TRBV7-9 | NA | TGTGCCAGCAGCCTCTCAGGACTCAGGGGGAGTGGCGAGCAGTACTTC | CASSLSGLRGSGEQYF
13 | NA | TRBJ2-1 | TRBV7-2 | NA | TGTGCCAGCAGTCCCCAAGTCCCTCGGGAGCAGTTCTTC | CASSPQVPREQFF
14 | TRBD1 | TRBJ2-5 | TRBV7-9 | NA | TGTGCCAGCAGCTTCCCGGGACAGGGAGTGACCCAGTACTTC | CASSFPGQGVTQYF
14 | NA | TRBJ2-7 | TRBV5-1 | few | TGCGCCAGCAGCCAACGACAGGCATCCTACGAGCAGTACTTC | CASSQRQASYEQYF